A single sample is the source of the 22 T cell receptor beta chains below, sequenced in a study of T cells in tumors after PD-1 blockade. Repertoires were generated with immunoSEQ multiplex PCR, while TCRdb's copy carries only in-frame clones and drops some. The table has 3,500 to 4,500 clones, nearly 75% seen once. Regarding time point: first of two pre-therapy site-matched biopsies approximately 2 months apart. The specimen comprised tumor tissue, sampled before anti-PD-1 treatment. The source is a human donor with basal cell carcinoma.

This clone was seen a few times. V is TRBV27 and J is TRBJ1-1; the match to TRBD1 covers 12 bases. The CDR3 is 16 amino acids. Germline V gene data show CDR1 as MNHEY and CDR2 as SMNVEV (reference sequence). J lost 5 bases, V lost 1 base, and 5 bases had no gene match. CDR3 nucleotides: TGTGCCAGCAGTTTATGGGACAGGGGGCGGCAAACTGAAGCTTTCTTT. Translation: CASSLWDRGRQTEAFF.

This clone was picked up a small number of times. V usage is TRBV5-1 and J usage is TRBJ2-3, with D possibly matching TRBD2 (6 bases). With 0 bases removed from V and 3 bases from J, the gap between germline ends came to 14 bases. The CDR3 sequence is 16 residues long. Germline V gene sequence: CDR1 SGHRS, CDR2 YFSETQ. The CDR3 is CASSLAAGKRTDTQYF. CDR3 DNA: TGCGCCAGCAGCTTGGCCGCGGGGAAACGGACAGATACGCAGTATTTT.

This clone was detected only a few times. The genes are TRBV3-1 (or the pseudogene TRBV3-2) and TRBJ1-6; 10 nucleotides align to TRBD1. CDR3 size: 16 residues. CDR1 and CDR2 (germline): LGHDT, YNNKEL (reference sequence). Losses at the gene ends were 4 bases for V and 4 bases for J; bases not matched to a gene: 4. The CDR3 region has the DNA TGTGCCAGCAGCCTCCGGACAGGGGGGTATAATTCACCCCTCCACTTT. It is translated as CASSLRTGGYNSPLHF.

Notes on this clone: Lacking the conserved final phenylalanine or tryptophan, this CDR3 likely reflects a read error. The DNA is left out, because the CDR3 cannot be placed on it with certainty; the CDR3 is given as TCRdb lists it. The V gene is TRBV7-8, the J gene TRBJ1-2. The V gene's germline CDR1 is SGHVS and CDR2 FQNEAQ. The CDR3 length is 14 residues, termini included. The CDR3 region is CASSGSWFTRKTYG.

This clone was seen just once. The J gene is TRBJ1-1, the V gene TRBV7-9; 8 bases fit TRBD1. Unmatched junction bases numbered 8, after V lost 5 bases and J lost 3 bases. There are 15 residues in the CDR3. In germline, CDR1 is SEHNR, CDR2 FQNEAQ (reference sequence). This chain's CDR3 is CASSIRDRKYTEAFF. CDR3 bases: TGTGCCAGCAGCATCCGGGACAGGAAATACACTGAAGCTTTCTTT.

V usage is TRBV3-1 (or the pseudogene TRBV3-2) and J usage is TRBJ1-6; possibly TRBD1 for D (5 bases). The CDR3 is 13 amino acids. V was pared by 1 base and J by 9 bases, with 7 bases between. The V gene's germline CDR1 is LGHDT and CDR2 YNNKEL (reference sequence). The CDR3 here is CASSQGRGSPLHF. The CDR3 coding sequence is TGTGCCAGCAGCCAAGGAAGGGGTTCACCCCTCCACTTT.

This chain links TRBV18 with TRBJ1-5; D is unresolved. The CDR3 spans 16 residues. Trimming removed 0 bases at V and 1 base at J, with 10 bases between. Germline V CDR1 and CDR2: KGHSH, LQKENI. CDR3 nucleotide sequence: TGTGCCAGCTCACCACCAACAACTTCCAGCAATCAGCCCCAGCATTTT. It codes for CASSPPTTSSNQPQHF.

The chain combines TRBV11-2 with TRBJ1-3; 12 bases align to TRBD1. CDR3 length: 18 residues. CDR1 SGHAT and CDR2 FQNNGV come from the germline V gene. J gave up 0 bases and V 5 bases, and 8 bases lay outside the gene matches. CDR3 amino acids: CASSARDRGPNSGNTIYF. In DNA form, the CDR3 reads TGTGCCAGCAGCGCCCGGGACAGGGGGCCCAACTCTGGAAACACCATATATTTT.

This chain joins TRBV5-1 and TRBJ1-1, with D tentatively TRBD1 (5 bases). The V and J ends lost 0 bases and 6 bases respectively, with 9 bases between them. In germline, CDR1 is SGHRS, CDR2 YFSETQ. This CDR3 comprises 13 residues. CDR3 amino acids: CASSLVDSSEAFF. Here the CDR3 DNA reads TGCGCCAGCAGCTTGGTTGACAGTTCTGAAGCTTTCTTT.

This clone was seen more than once but under ten times. This CDR3 is also generated by other DNA sequences in the sample. The chain has TRBV5-5 and TRBJ2-2, with 15 bases matching TRBD2. This CDR3 is built from 18 residues. With 4 bases clipped from V and 0 bases from J, the junction kept 4 bases outside the gene matches. CDR1 is SGHKS, CDR2 YYEKEE, per germline (reference sequence). The CDR3 is CASSTGLAGGPNTGELFF. For the CDR3, the DNA is TGTGCCAGCAGCACGGGACTAGCGGGGGGTCCGAACACCGGGGAGCTGTTTTTT.

This chain connects TRBV7-2 to TRBJ2-2; 7 bases line up with TRBD1. Germline values: CDR1 SGHTA, CDR2 FQGNSA. Trimming at V came to 5 bases and at J to 1 base, leaving 7 bases not matched to a gene. CDR3 length: 16 residues. In DNA form, the CDR3 reads TGTGCCAGCAGCGATACAGGGGTCAAGAACACCGGGGAGCTGTTTTTT. It codes for CASSDTGVKNTGELFF.

The V and J genes are TRBV18 and TRBJ1-1; 8 bases line up with TRBD1. The V segment lost 2 bases and the J segment 2 bases; nucleotides outside the gene matches: 4. CDR1 and CDR2 (germline): KGHSH, LQKENI. The CDR3 consists of 15 residues. The CDR3 nucleotides read TGTGCCAGCTCACCAATACAGGGGGAAAACACTGAAGCTTTCTTT. Protein product: CASSPIQGENTEAFF.

The V gene is TRBV29-1, the J gene TRBJ2-2, with 8 bases identical to TRBD1. Germline CDR1 reads SQVTM; CDR2 reads ANQGSEA. Losses at the gene ends were 6 bases for V and 5 bases for J; bases not matched to a gene: 14. This CDR3 is 16 amino acids long. Here the CDR3 reads CSVWTGPPDWTGELFF. In nucleotides, the CDR3 is TGCAGCGTCTGGACAGGGCCCCCCGATTGGACCGGGGAGCTGTTTTTT.

The chain has TRBV18 and TRBJ1-1; D is perhaps TRBD1 (5 bases). CDR1 and CDR2 (germline): KGHSH, LQKENI. V lost 2 bases and J lost 1, with 8 bases in between. The CDR3 sequence is 14 residues long. The CDR3: CASSPGRENTEAFF. CDR3 bases: TGTGCCAGCTCACCAGGCAGGGAGAACACTGAAGCTTTCTTT.

J is TRBJ2-7 and V is TRBV7-9, with D possibly TRBD1 on 7 matching bases. CDR3 length: 14 amino acids. The V end was cut by 4 bases, the J end by 6 bases, with 16 bases between. Germline CDR1 SEHNR, CDR2 FQNEAQ (reference sequence). CDR3 nucleotides: TGTGCCAGCAGCTCAGGGACAGCGGGCGGCGAGCAGTACTTC. Amino acids: CASSSGTAGGEQYF.

This clone turned up a few times. The chain uses TRBV5-4 and TRBJ2-1; TRBD1 might be the D (6 bases). Germline loops: CDR1 SGHNT, CDR2 YYREEE (reference sequence). V was clipped by 4 bases and J by 8 bases, with 19 bases between them. CDR3 size: 15 residues. CDR3 residues: CASSQKSGQKYEQFF. In DNA form, the CDR3 reads TGTGCCAGCAGCCAAAAATCAGGACAGAAGTATGAGCAGTTCTTC. Based on the CDR3 plus reference TRBV5-4 and TRBJ2-1, the full variable domain is ETGVTQSPTHLIKTRGQQVTLRCSSQSGHNTVSWYQQALGQGPQFIFQYYREEENGRGNFPPRFSGLQFPNYSSELNVNALELDDSALYLCASSQKSGQKYEQFFGPGTRLTVL.

The V and J genes are TRBV29-1 and TRBJ2-1; 9 positions agree with TRBD2. CDR1 is SQVTM, CDR2 ANQGSEA, per germline. The CDR3 is 12 residues long. After removal of 4 bases from V and 10 bases from J, the junction contained 5 bases not matched to a gene. This CDR3 is CSVGERGAEQFF. The DNA for the CDR3 is TGCAGCGTTGGGGAGCGGGGGGCCGAGCAGTTCTTC.

V is TRBV5-4 and J is TRBJ1-1; 7 nucleotides agree with TRBD1. The CDR3 consists of 15 residues. CDR1 is SGHNT and CDR2 is YYREEE in the germline V gene (reference sequence). V was clipped by 4 bases and J by 0 bases; unmatched bases: 6. CDR3 amino acids: CASSGGTEMNTEAFF. CDR3 nucleotides: TGTGCCAGCAGCGGAGGGACAGAAATGAACACTGAAGCTTTCTTT.

The chain recombines TRBV7-2 with TRBJ2-1; 9 nucleotides match TRBD1. With 4 bases clipped from V and 5 bases from J, the junction kept 6 bases outside the gene matches. There are 15 residues in the CDR3. Germline values: CDR1 SGHTA, CDR2 FQGNSA. The CDR3 region has the DNA TGTGCCAGCAGCTCCCGGGACAGGGTGAACAATGAGCAGTTCTTC. It yields the protein CASSSRDRVNNEQFF.

This chain connects TRBV9 to TRBJ1-1; no firm D call. The CDR3 has 13 amino acids. The V end lost 9 bases, the J end lost 4 bases, and 16 bases lay between the germline ends. CDR1 is SGDLS, CDR2 YYNGEE, per germline. CDR3 residues: CATRRVGLTEAFF. CDR3 nucleotides: TGTGCCACCAGACGGGTAGGGCTCACTGAAGCTTTCTTT.

The rearrangement joins TRBV5-1 to TRBJ2-7, with D possibly matching TRBD1 (6 bases). Germline V gene lookup returns CDR1 SGHRS and CDR2 YFSETQ. V was clipped by 0 bases and J by 0 bases, with 7 bases between them. CDR3 size: 14 residues. CDR3 region: CASSLDRASYEQYF. The CDR3 DNA follows: TGCGCCAGCAGCTTGGACAGGGCCTCCTACGAGCAGTACTTC.

The chain joins TRBV3-1 (or the pseudogene TRBV3-2) to TRBJ2-3; D is undetermined. Germline CDR1 LGHDT, CDR2 YNNKEL (reference sequence). The CDR3 spans 12 residues. Between the trimmed V and J ends, which lost 6 bases and 0 bases, there was a span of 4 bases. The CDR3 loop is CASRASTDTQYF. For the CDR3, the DNA is TGTGCCAGCAGAGCTAGCACAGATACGCAGTATTTT.